A single sample is the source of the 24 T cell receptor beta chains below, sequenced in a study of memory B cells and T cells in multiple sclerosis. These receptors' targets are unknown. Stimulus-free culture yielded autoproliferating CFSE-dim and non-proliferating CFSE-high T cells, each sequenced separately. Cultures began with about 4.6x10^7 CFSE-labeled PBMCs, unstimulated for 6 to 7 days, with replicate wells pooled. Using immunoSEQ multiplex PCR, the repertoire was profiled, and TCRdb retains in-frame clones only, with some absent. Among 32,000 or so clones, around 88% were seen once, and the ten largest hold roughly 2.6%. Sequencing was performed on PBMCs from blood kept in culture. The receptor source for this set is a human donor with multiple sclerosis.

The chain is built from TRBV30 and TRBJ1-5; 8 positions agree with TRBD1. The germline gives CDR1 GTSNPN, CDR2 SVGIG (reference sequence). This CDR3 has 13 amino acids. The V segment lost 2 bases and the J segment 11 bases; nucleotides outside the gene matches: 8. The CDR3 loop reads CAWSLTGGMAQHF. The CDR3 nucleotides read TGTGCCTGGAGTTTAACAGGGGGTATGGCCCAGCATTTT.

V usage is TRBV5-4 and J usage is TRBJ2-7, with 8 bases matching TRBD1. V lost 4 bases to trimming and J lost 1 base; unmatched junction nucleotides: 4. The CDR3 spans 14 residues. CDR1 and CDR2 (germline): SGHNT, YYREEE (reference sequence). CDR3 nucleotides: TGTGCCAGCAGCAAGGGACAGGCATCCTACGAGCAGTACTTC. Its translation: CASSKGQASYEQYF.

This clone has only one observation. The genes are TRBV2 and TRBJ2-7, with TRBD1 matching over 7 bases. J was trimmed by 3 bases and V by 2 bases; bases with no gene match: 4. The CDR3 runs 14 residues. Per the germline V gene, CDR1 is SNHLY and CDR2 is FYNNEI. CDR3 in DNA: TGTGCCAGCAGTGAATGGGACAGCAGCTACGAGCAGTACTTC. Protein product: CASSEWDSSYEQYF.

The chain couples TRBV5-4 to TRBJ2-1, with D unresolved. The CDR3 sequence is 13 residues long. Germline loops: CDR1 SGHNT, CDR2 YYREEE (reference sequence). V was pared by 4 bases and J by 7 bases, with 12 bases between. DNA of the CDR3: TGTGCCAGCAGCGTGGGGTCTTGGAATGAGCAGTTCTTC. It translates to CASSVGSWNEQFF.

The genes are TRBV6-4 and TRBJ2-1, with D possibly TRBD2 on 5 matching bases. The CDR3 contains 15 residues. The V end lost 0 bases, the J end lost 9 bases, and 15 bases lay between the germline ends. Germline V gene sequence: CDR1 MRHNA, CDR2 SNTAGT. The CDR3 DNA reads as TGTGCCAGCAGTGACTCCCTGTCTGCGGGCAGTGAGCAGTTCTTC. Translation gives CASSDSLSAGSEQFF.

The CDR3 loop reads CASSVGGGHGTDTQYF. DNA for the CDR3: TGTGCCAGCAGCGTAGGAGGGGGCCACGGTACAGATACGCAGTATTTT. The genes are TRBV9 and TRBJ2-3, with TRBD1 matching 7 bases. Germline loops: CDR1 SGDLS, CDR2 YYNGEE. The CDR3 is 16 amino acids. Trimming cost V 0 bases and J 3 bases; bases outside gene matches: 7.

This sequence joins TRBV30 and TRBJ2-1, with D possibly matching TRBD1 (7 bases). Germline V CDR1 and CDR2: GTSNPN, SVGIG (reference sequence). Trimming left V 5 bases short and J 3 bases short, with 20 bases between. This CDR3 region has 16 residues. The DNA for the CDR3 is TGTGCCTGGGCCACACCCAGGGGGGCGGACTACAATGAGCAGTTCTTC. This encodes CAWATPRGADYNEQFF.

The sample holds one count of this clone. V is TRBV4-1 and J is TRBJ2-2; either TRBD1 or TRBD2 may fit D (5 bases each). CDR1 and CDR2 from the germline V gene are MGHRA and YSYEKL. The CDR3 extends over 16 amino acids. V was clipped by 3 bases and J by 5 bases, with 16 bases between them. This CDR3 reads CASSHEGPAITGELFF. CDR3 bases: TGCGCCAGCAGCCATGAGGGACCAGCAATAACCGGGGAGCTGTTTTTT.

This sequence joins TRBV15 and TRBJ1-1; a possible D gene is TRBD1 (6 bases). The V and J ends lost 3 bases and 11 bases respectively, with 13 bases between them. CDR1 is LNHNV and CDR2 is YYDKDF in the germline V gene (reference sequence). The CDR3 loop spans 12 amino acids. The CDR3 region has the DNA TGTGCCACCAGCAGGAGGGGGGCGCAGGCTTTCTTT. This codes for CATSRRGAQAFF. The full variable domain, in which reference TRBV15 and TRBJ1-1 provide the parts outside the CDR3, is DAMVIQNPRYQVTQFGKPVTLSCSQTLNHNVMYWYQQKSSQAPKLLFHYYDKDFNNEADTPDNFQSRRPNTSFCFLDIRSPGLGDTAMYLCATSRRGAQAFFGQGTRLTVV.

This rearrangement joins TRBV7-9 to TRBJ1-5; D is possibly TRBD1 (5 bases). Trimming stripped 3 bases from V and 6 bases from J, with 12 bases between. The germline CDR1 and CDR2 sequences are SEHNR and FQNEAQ (reference sequence). The CDR3 spans 14 residues. CDR3 sequence reads: CASSLGQLVQPQHF. CDR3 coding DNA: TGTGCCAGCAGCTTGGGGCAGTTGGTTCAGCCCCAGCATTTT. Full variable domain (remainder filled in from reference TRBV7-9 and TRBJ1-5): DTGVSQNPRHKITKRGQNVTFRCDPISEHNRLYWYRQTLGQGPEFLTYFQNEAQLEKSRLLSDRFSAERPKGSFSTLEIQRTEQGDSAMYLCASSLGQLVQPQHFGDGTRLSIL.

V usage is TRBV27 and J usage is TRBJ2-3; the D gene is possibly TRBD2 (5 bases). The CDR3 consists of 14 residues. CDR1 MNHEY and CDR2 SMNVEV come from the germline V gene (reference sequence). Trimming left V 8 bases short and J 4 bases short, with 16 bases between. The CDR3 here is CASGLSLSADTQYF. CDR3 coding DNA: TGTGCCAGCGGGCTGTCCCTTAGCGCAGATACGCAGTATTTT.

The V and J genes are TRBV9 and TRBJ2-1, with a weak D call TRBD2 (6 bases). The germline CDR1 and CDR2 sequences are SGDLS and YYNGEE. V lost 4 bases and J lost 5, with 7 bases in between. The CDR3 has 12 residues. CDR3 amino acids: CASSPGDNEQFF. CDR3 DNA: TGTGCCAGCAGCCCGGGGGACAATGAGCAGTTCTTC. Drawing the rest from reference TRBV9 and TRBJ2-1, the complete variable domain is DSGVTQTPKHLITATGQRVTLRCSPRSGDLSVYWYQQSLDQGLQFLIQYYNGEERAKGNILERFSAQQFPDLHSELNLSSLELGDSALYFCASSPGDNEQFFGPGTRLTVL.

The rearrangement joins TRBV5-1 to TRBJ1-2; no reliable D call. Germline V CDR1 and CDR2: SGHRS, YFSETQ. V lost 2 bases to trimming and J lost 7 bases, with 18 bases between them. The CDR3 has 15 amino acids. Here the CDR3 DNA reads TGCGCCAGCAGCTTTGGAAATAGAGTTGGCGGTGGCTACACCTTC. Translated: CASSFGNRVGGGYTF. The full variable domain, rest sourced from reference TRBV5-1 and TRBJ1-2, is KAGVTQTPRYLIKTRGQQVTLSCSPISGHRSVSWYQQTPGQGLQFLFEYFSETQRNKGNFPGRFSGRQFSNSRSEMNVSTLELGDSALYLCASSFGNRVGGGYTFGSGTRLTVV.

J is TRBJ1-2 and V is TRBV28, with D perhaps TRBD1 (5 bases). The germline V gene has CDR1 MDHEN and CDR2 SYDVKM. V dropped 5 bases and J dropped 4 bases, with 26 bases sitting between them. The CDR3 has 18 residues. CDR3 sequence (DNA): TGTGCCAGCAGTCTCCCGGGGCAGGGTTTCCTAGGGACCTATGGCTACACCTTC. Its translation: CASSLPGQGFLGTYGYTF.

The V and J genes are TRBV6-5 and TRBJ2-7; the match to TRBD1 covers 7 bases. The CDR3 spans 14 residues. The junction had 5 bases not matched to a gene; V was cut back by 2 bases and J by 4 bases. Germline CDR1 MNHEY, CDR2 SVGAGI. The CDR3 here is CASSYRDRDYEQYF. In nucleotides, the CDR3 is TGTGCCAGCAGTTACCGGGACAGAGATTACGAGCAGTACTTC.

The J gene is TRBJ2-3, the V gene TRBV2, with 8 bases lining up with TRBD2. Losses at the gene ends were 6 bases for V and 5 bases for J; bases not matched to a gene: 10. CDR1 SNHLY and CDR2 FYNNEI come from the germline V gene. This CDR3 region has 15 residues. The CDR3 DNA reads as TGTGCCAGCAGGAGGCTGAGCGGGGGACAAGATACGCAGTATTTT. This sequence encodes CASRRLSGGQDTQYF.

This clone has more than one count but fewer than ten. The rearrangement links TRBV18 to TRBJ2-1; D is unclear. Trimming stripped 11 bases from V and 0 bases from J, with 14 bases between. The CDR3 sequence is 14 residues long. Germline V gene lookup returns CDR1 KGHSH and CDR2 LQKENI. CDR3 residues: CAGKGLGSYNEQFF. The CDR3 DNA is TGTGCCGGTAAGGGCCTGGGCTCCTACAATGAGCAGTTCTTC. The full variable domain, its missing parts supplied by reference TRBV18 and TRBJ2-1, is NAGVMQNPRHLVRRRGQEARLRCSPMKGHSHVYWYRQLPEEGLKFMVYLQKENIIDESGMPKERFSAEFPKEGPSILRIQQVVRGDSAAYFCAGKGLGSYNEQFFGPGTRLTVL.

The rearrangement links TRBV6-5 to TRBJ1-1; no firm D call. V lost 0 bases, J lost 4 bases, and 9 bases lay in between. CDR3 length: 14 amino acids. The germline gives CDR1 MNHEY, CDR2 SVGAGI. CDR3 in DNA: TGTGCCAGCAGTTACTCCGGCGGGGTCACTGAAGCTTTCTTT. This encodes CASSYSGGVTEAFF.

The chain uses TRBV28 and TRBJ2-2; 8 bases map to TRBD2. Germline CDR1 reads MDHEN; CDR2 reads SYDVKM. The CDR3 spans 15 residues. The V segment lost 6 bases and the J segment 6 bases; nucleotides outside the gene matches: 9. The CDR3 region has the DNA TGTGCCAGCAGGCAAGGACTAGCTAGGCCCGGGGAGCTGTTTTTT. It codes for CASRQGLARPGELFF.

The chain uses TRBV7-6 and TRBJ2-7; TRBD2 is a possible D gene (6 bases). Looked up from germline, CDR1 is SGHVS and CDR2 is FNYEAQ. This CDR3 spans 13 amino acids. Trimming removed 3 bases from V and 4 bases from J, with 10 bases in between. In DNA, the CDR3 is TGTGCCAGCAGCTTTGAAGGGACTTACGAGCAGTACTTC. Residues: CASSFEGTYEQYF.

The chain employs TRBV7-9 and TRBJ2-1; 13 bases agree with TRBD2. Germline values: CDR1 SEHNR, CDR2 FQNEAQ (reference sequence). The CDR3 extends over 17 amino acids. V trimming: 5 bases; J trimming: 4 bases; junction bases outside the gene matches: 8. This CDR3 reads CASSGGLAGRDYNEQFF. In nucleotides, the CDR3 is TGTGCCAGCAGCGGGGGACTAGCGGGACGCGATTACAATGAGCAGTTCTTC.

This chain links TRBV5-4 with TRBJ2-3; 10 positions agree with TRBD2. The CDR3 sequence is 15 residues long. The J segment lost 5 bases and the V segment lost 2 bases, leaving 5 bases of the junction unmatched. From germline, CDR1 is SGHNT and CDR2 YYREEE (reference sequence). CDR3 nucleotide sequence: TGTGCCAGCAGCTTACCCCGGACTAGCGGAGATACGCAGTATTTT. Encoded protein: CASSLPRTSGDTQYF.

This clone appeared a few times. The chain recombines TRBV7-2 with TRBJ2-7; no clear D gene. Germline CDR1 reads SGHTA; CDR2 reads FQGNSA. The ends were cut back, 1 base at V and 1 base at J, with 8 bases in the middle. This CDR3 spans 14 amino acids. CDR3 in DNA: TGTGCCAGCAGCTTAGTAGGGCTATCCTACGAGCAGTACTTC. It encodes CASSLVGLSYEQYF.

This clone showed up just once. The chain recombines TRBV6-6 with TRBJ1-5; the match to TRBD1 covers 9 bases. J lost 6 bases, V lost 2 bases, and 5 bases had no gene match. This CDR3 region has 15 residues. From germline, CDR1 is MNHNY and CDR2 SVGAGI (reference sequence). The CDR3 here is CASSYVQGAGQPQHF. Written as DNA, the CDR3 is TGTGCCAGCAGTTACGTACAGGGGGCTGGTCAGCCCCAGCATTTT.